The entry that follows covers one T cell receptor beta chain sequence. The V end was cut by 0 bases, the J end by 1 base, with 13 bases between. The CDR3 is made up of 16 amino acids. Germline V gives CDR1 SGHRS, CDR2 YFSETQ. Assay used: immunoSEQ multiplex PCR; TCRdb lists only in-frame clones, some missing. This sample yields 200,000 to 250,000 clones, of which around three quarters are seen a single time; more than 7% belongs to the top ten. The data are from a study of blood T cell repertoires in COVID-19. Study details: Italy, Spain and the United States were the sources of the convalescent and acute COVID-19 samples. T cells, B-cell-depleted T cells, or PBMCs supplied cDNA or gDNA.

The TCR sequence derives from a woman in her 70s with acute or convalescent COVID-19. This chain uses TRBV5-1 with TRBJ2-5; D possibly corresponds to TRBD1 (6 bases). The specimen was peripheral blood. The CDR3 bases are TGCGCCAGCAGCTTGGGTGCAGGGGTTTTCCAAGAGACCCAGTACTTC. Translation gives CASSLGAGVFQETQYF. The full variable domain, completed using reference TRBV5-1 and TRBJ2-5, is KAGVTQTPRYLIKTRGQQVTLSCSPISGHRSVSWYQQTPGQGLQFLFEYFSETQRNKGNFPGRFSGRQFSNSRSEMNVSTLELGDSALYLCASSLGAGVFQETQYFGPGTRLLVL.